These 26 T cell receptor beta chains originate from one sample sequenced in a study of CD8 T cells in ankylosing spondylitis. TCRdb ran MiXCR on the 5' RACE reads and lists one entry per CDR3 protein. The table has 130,000 or so distinct CDR3 sequences, roughly 10% seen once. Sample: blood, either unsorted or a sorted T cell fraction (not recorded which). The receptors were gathered from a female donor with ankylosing spondylitis or in good health (not recorded which).

This clonotype was detected many times. The chain links TRBV20-1 to TRBJ2-1; D is undetermined. The CDR3 consists of 12 residues. The V gene's germline CDR1 is DFQATT and CDR2 SNEGSKA (reference sequence). With 2 bases removed from V and 7 bases from J, the gap between germline ends came to 9 bases. CDR3 sequence reads: CSARQDSNEQFF. CDR3 in DNA: TGCAGTGCTAGACAAGATTCGAATGAGCAGTTCTTC.

This clonotype was seen many times. The CDR3 region is CASRPRLNTGELFF. DNA of the CDR3: TGTGCCAGCAGACCCAGGTTGAACACCGGGGAGCTGTTTTTT. The rearrangement uses TRBV3-1 and TRBJ2-2; D remains ambiguous. This CDR3 spans 14 amino acids. The V end lost 6 bases, the J end lost 1 base, and 9 bases lay between the germline ends. Germline CDR1 is LGHDT and CDR2 is YNNKEL (reference sequence). The whole variable domain, filled in from reference TRBV3-1 and TRBJ2-2, reads DTAVSQTPKYLVTQMGNDKSIKCEQNLGHDTMYWYKQDSKKFLKIMFSYNNKELIINETVPNRFSPKSPDKAHLNLHINSLELGDSAVYFCASRPRLNTGELFFGEGSRLTVL.

This clonotype was seen repeatedly, ten times or more. The chain uses TRBV9 and TRBJ2-3; 8 bases match TRBD2. The V and J ends lost 1 base and 2 bases, in that order; junction bases with no gene match: 6. The CDR3 runs 16 residues. Germline V gene data show CDR1 as SGDLS and CDR2 as YYNGEE. The chain's CDR3 is CASSVFLAGPTDTQYF. The CDR3 DNA sequence: TGTGCCAGCAGCGTATTCCTAGCGGGCCCCACAGATACGCAGTATTTT.

This clonotype was detected ten times or more. The chain joins TRBV20-1 to TRBJ2-1; 10 nucleotides line up with TRBD2. This CDR3 comprises 15 residues. Unmatched junction bases numbered 7, after V lost 1 base and J lost 7 bases. Germline V lookup: CDR1 DFQATT, CDR2 SNEGSKA (reference sequence). For the CDR3, the DNA is TGCAGTGCTAGAGGCTCGGGACTAGCGTGGAATGAGCAGTTCTTC. Protein sequence: CSARGSGLAWNEQFF.

The sample holds a few counts of this clonotype. The CDR3 region has the DNA TGCGCCAGCAGCCAAACTAGCGGGAGGGCCACTGAGCAGTTCTTC. Translated: CASSQTSGRATEQFF. The rearrangement uses TRBV5-1 and TRBJ2-1; 13 bases align to TRBD2. The CDR3 is made up of 15 amino acids. Looked up from germline, CDR1 is SGHRS and CDR2 is YFSETQ. V lost 4 bases, J lost 9 bases, and 7 bases stayed unmatched.

The chain uses TRBV29-1 and TRBJ2-7; D not certain. This CDR3 has 12 residues. CDR1 and CDR2 (germline): SQVTM, ANQGSEA. V lost 7 bases and J lost 5, with 15 bases in between. CDR3 protein: CSGRLLTDEQYF. In nucleotides, the CDR3 is TGCAGCGGCCGGTTGCTTACCGACGAGCAGTACTTC.

This clonotype was detected ten times or more. The gene calls are TRBV30 and TRBJ2-4; D possibly corresponds to TRBD2 (5 bases). The CDR3 extends over 14 amino acids. With 0 bases removed from V and 9 bases from J, the gap between germline ends came to 15 bases. Germline CDR1 GTSNPN, CDR2 SVGIG (reference sequence). The CDR3 spells CAWSVSPSHGIQYF. CDR3 nucleotides: TGTGCCTGGAGTGTATCTCCTAGCCACGGCATTCAGTACTTC.

This clonotype was recorded many times. The chain carries TRBV29-1 and TRBJ2-7; D tentatively reads TRBD1 or TRBD2 (5 bases each). Germline V gene data show CDR1 as SQVTM and CDR2 as ANQGSEA. This CDR3 contains 10 residues. The CDR3 coding sequence is TGCAGTGTGGGGGAGTACGAGCAGTACTTC. Translation gives CSVGEYEQYF.

This rearrangement joins TRBV10-2 to TRBJ1-5, with D hard to call. Per germline, CDR1 WSHSY and CDR2 SAAADI. The CDR3 loop spans 14 amino acids. Trimming pared 6 bases from V and 5 bases from J, leaving 14 bases between. In DNA, the CDR3 is TGCGCCAGCAGCTTGACTCTCGCCGATCAGCCCCAGCATTTT. Translated: CASSLTLADQPQHF.

In its sample, this clonotype was seen many times. The chain employs TRBV6-5 and TRBJ2-3; no firm D call. This CDR3 spans 16 amino acids. Deletions cut 4 bases from V and 1 base from J, with 15 bases between. CDR1 and CDR2 from the germline V gene are MNHEY and SVGAGI. CDR3 loop: CASSSPSLERTDTQYF. The CDR3 nucleotides are TGTGCCAGCAGTTCACCTTCTCTAGAGCGCACAGATACGCAGTATTTT.

This clonotype appeared many times. The chain carries TRBV7-9 and TRBJ1-2; D ambiguous. V lost 3 bases to trimming and J lost 1 base, with 12 bases between them. The CDR3 has 15 residues. Germline V gives CDR1 SEHNR, CDR2 FQNEAQ (reference sequence). The CDR3: CASSLVPSVNYGYTF. In nucleotides, the CDR3 is TGTGCCAGCAGCTTGGTACCGTCGGTTAACTATGGCTACACCTTC.

This clonotype has at least ten counts. The genes are TRBV20-1 and TRBJ1-6; TRBD1 agrees at 8 bases. Germline lookup yields CDR1 DFQATT and CDR2 SNEGSKA (reference sequence). The CDR3 has 13 amino acids. The ends lost 1 base at V and 7 bases at J; junction bases unmatched: 0. This CDR3 reads CSARGTGNSPLHF. In DNA form, the CDR3 reads TGCAGTGCTAGAGGGACAGGGAATTCACCCCTCCACTTT.

The sample holds many counts of this clonotype. V gene TRBV5-1 combines with J gene TRBJ2-1, with D perhaps matching TRBD1 (6 bases). The V and J ends lost 2 bases and 4 bases respectively, with 13 bases between them. The CDR3 sequence is 15 residues long. CDR1 is SGHRS and CDR2 is YFSETQ in the germline V gene. CDR3 nucleotide sequence: TGCGCCAGCAGCTTCTCAGGGGCGGAGTACAATGAGCAGTTCTTC. Amino acid sequence: CASSFSGAEYNEQFF.

There are many counts of this clonotype. The CDR3 protein is CSVRGRKGGGIGDYTF. The CDR3, as DNA: TGCAGTGTCAGAGGGCGGAAGGGGGGAGGAATAGGGGACTACACCTTC. V and J are TRBV20-1 and TRBJ1-2, with D perhaps TRBD1 (6 bases). Trimming took 7 bases from V and 10 from J, leaving 31 bases between them. The CDR3 contains 16 residues. Looked up from germline, CDR1 is DFQATT and CDR2 is SNEGSKA (reference sequence).

This clonotype was counted many times. The chain employs TRBV12-3 or TRBV12-4 and TRBJ1-1, with a possible D match to TRBD1 (6 bases). V was shortened by 6 bases and J by 3 bases, with 14 bases between the two germline ends. The CDR3 runs 14 residues. The DNA of the CDR3 is TGTGCCAGCAGGACGGGGGCCCAGGACACTGAAGCTTTCTTT. The encoded protein is CASRTGAQDTEAFF.

This clonotype has a count of ten or more. V usage is TRBV29-1 and J usage is TRBJ1-1, with D possibly matching TRBD1 (6 bases). Germline values: CDR1 SQVTM, CDR2 ANQGSEA. Trimming cost V 5 bases and J 2 bases, with 15 bases left between them. The CDR3 spans 14 residues. The CDR3 is CSVPRGGGNTEAFF. The CDR3 nucleotides are TGCAGCGTTCCGAGGGGGGGAGGCAACACTGAAGCTTTCTTT.

This clonotype was seen repeatedly, ten times or more. The chain is built from TRBV5-1 and TRBJ1-2; D is unclear. Trimming took off 1 base at V and 2 bases at J, with 6 bases between the two ends. There are 13 residues in the CDR3. Germline V CDR1 and CDR2: SGHRS, YFSETQ. The CDR3 DNA sequence: TGCGCCAGCAGCTTGCCGGACAACTATGGCTACACCTTC. Translation: CASSLPDNYGYTF.

Ten or more counts support this clonotype. The chain joins TRBV24-1 to TRBJ2-1; D is perhaps TRBD1 (5 bases). The CDR3 extends over 19 amino acids. Germline CDR1 KGHDR, CDR2 SFDVKD. The V and J ends lost 4 bases and 5 bases respectively, with 26 bases between them. The CDR3, as DNA: TGTGCCACCAGTGAGCCCATCCAGGGTGGCCCGCTAAAGGACAATGAGCAGTTCTTC. As protein: CATSEPIQGGPLKDNEQFF.

This clonotype was counted at least ten times. J is TRBJ1-4 and V is TRBV5-1, with D possibly TRBD1 on 5 matching bases. V dropped 7 bases and J dropped 4 bases, with 17 bases sitting between them. CDR1 is SGHRS and CDR2 is YFSETQ in the germline V gene. The CDR3 length is 15 residues. Here the CDR3 DNA reads TGCGCCAGCCTCGCGGCGCGACAGAGTAATGAAAAACTGTTTTTT. It specifies CASLAARQSNEKLFF.

This clonotype was observed at least ten times. The chain couples TRBV20-1 to TRBJ2-2; maybe TRBD2 (6 bases). The CDR3 is made up of 15 amino acids. The V gene's germline CDR1 is DFQATT and CDR2 SNEGSKA (reference sequence). Between the trimmed V and J ends, which lost 3 bases and 8 bases, there was a span of 19 bases. DNA for the CDR3: TGCAGTGCTAGTCGAGGGACTTCTTTTGGTGGGGAGCTGTTTTTT. It codes for CSASRGTSFGGELFF.

The chain links TRBV11-2 to TRBJ2-5; 10 nucleotides agree with TRBD2. V lost 7 bases, J lost 3 bases, and 14 bases stayed unmatched. This CDR3 is 17 amino acids long. CDR1 and CDR2 (germline): SGHAT, FQNNGV. DNA of the CDR3: TGTGCCAGCACCCAGCGGGGGGGCCGTATGAGGAAAGAGACCCAGTACTTC. Translating gives CASTQRGGRMRKETQYF.

This clonotype has more than one count but fewer than ten. Being one base from a much bigger clone, this may be a read error. The chain joins TRBV20-1 to TRBJ1-2; D ambiguous. The germline CDR1 and CDR2 sequences are DFQATT and SNEGSKA (reference sequence). The CDR3 spans 12 residues. The CDR3 DNA follows: TGCAGTGCTAGTGAATTTAGGGCCTTCTACCCCTTC. The encoded protein is CSASEFRAFYPF.

This clonotype was found many times. This chain uses TRBV30 with TRBJ2-1; possibly TRBD1 for D (6 bases). In germline, CDR1 is GTSNPN, CDR2 SVGIG (reference sequence). The CDR3 contains 14 residues. V gave up 5 bases and J gave up 4 bases, with 15 bases separating them. The CDR3 sequence is CAWLPRGGYNEQFF. The DNA of the CDR3 is TGTGCCTGGCTTCCACGAGGGGGTTACAATGAGCAGTTCTTC.

This clonotype has a count of ten or more. The rearrangement joins TRBV5-4 to TRBJ2-3; 13 bases map to TRBD2. Germline CDR1 SGHNT, CDR2 YYREEE (reference sequence). CDR3 length: 18 amino acids. V dropped 0 bases and J dropped 1; count of bases not matched to a gene: 5. CDR3 sequence (DNA): TGTGCCAGCAGCTTGGGGACTAGCGGGGGAAGGGGCACAGATACGCAGTATTTT. This sequence encodes CASSLGTSGGRGTDTQYF.

This chain connects TRBV15 to TRBJ2-1; the D gene is possibly TRBD2 (5 bases). The CDR3 is 12 residues long. V was trimmed by 2 bases and J by 9 bases, leaving 8 bases between them. CDR1 and CDR2 (germline): LNHNV, YYDKDF (reference sequence). The CDR3 loop reads CATSRSRGEQFF. The CDR3 DNA reads as TGTGCCACCAGCAGATCTCGGGGTGAGCAGTTCTTC.

This clonotype was seen a few times. The CDR3 bases are TGCAGTGCCGCAGGACTAGCGGGGGATGAGCAGTTCTTC. Translating gives CSAAGLAGDEQFF. The chain couples TRBV20-1 to TRBJ2-1, with 13 nucleotides matching TRBD2. This CDR3 is built from 13 residues. The ends lost 6 bases at V and 8 bases at J; junction bases unmatched: 4. The germline gives CDR1 DFQATT, CDR2 SNEGSKA (reference sequence).